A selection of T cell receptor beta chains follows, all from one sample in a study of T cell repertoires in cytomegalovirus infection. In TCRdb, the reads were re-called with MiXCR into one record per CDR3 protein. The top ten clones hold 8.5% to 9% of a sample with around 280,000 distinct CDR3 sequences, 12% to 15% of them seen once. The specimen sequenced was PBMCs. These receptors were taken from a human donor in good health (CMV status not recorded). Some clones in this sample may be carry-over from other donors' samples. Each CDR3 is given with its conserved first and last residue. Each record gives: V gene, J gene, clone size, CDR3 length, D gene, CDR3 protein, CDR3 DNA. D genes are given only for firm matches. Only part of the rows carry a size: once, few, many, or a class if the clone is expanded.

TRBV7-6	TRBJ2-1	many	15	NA	CASSLTGNSYNEQFF	TGTGCCAGCAGCTTAACGGGAAACTCCTACAATGAGCAGTTCTTC
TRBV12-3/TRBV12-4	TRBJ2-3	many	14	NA	CASSRRAGTDTQYF	TGTGCCTCAAGCAGGAGGGCCGGGACAGATACGCAGTATTTT
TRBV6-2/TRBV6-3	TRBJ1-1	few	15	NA	CASSIPGSWGTEAFF	TGTGCCAGCTCTATTCCAGGGTCTTGGGGCACTGAAGCTTTCTTT
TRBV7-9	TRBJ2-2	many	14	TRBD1	CASSSGTGAGELFF	TGTGCCAGCAGTTCCGGGACAGGGGCCGGGGAGCTGTTTTTT
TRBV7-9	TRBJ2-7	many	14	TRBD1	CASSFPGTGMVQYF	TGTGCCAGCAGCTTCCCCGGGACAGGGATGGTGCAGTACTTC
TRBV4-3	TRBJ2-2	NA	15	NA	CASSQDSWNTGELFF	TGCGCCAGCAGCCAAGATAGTTGGAACACCGGGGAGCTGTTTTTT
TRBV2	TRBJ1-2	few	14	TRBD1	CASRSDRVSYGYTF	TGTGCCAGCAGATCAGACAGGGTGTCCTATGGCTACACCTTC
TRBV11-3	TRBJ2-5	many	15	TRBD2	CASSASGGHQETQYF	TGTGCCAGCAGCGCCAGCGGGGGCCACCAAGAGACCCAGTACTTC
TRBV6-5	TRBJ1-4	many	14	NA	CASSYRGVNEKLFF	TGTGCCAGCAGTTACAGGGGGGTAAATGAAAAACTGTTTTTT
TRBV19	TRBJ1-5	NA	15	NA	CASSSRVGSNQPQHF	TGTGCCAGTAGTTCCAGGGTCGGGAGCAATCAGCCCCAGCATTTT
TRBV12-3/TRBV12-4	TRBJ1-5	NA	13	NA	CASSWGSNQPQHF	TGTGCCAGCAGTTGGGGGAGCAATCAGCCCCAGCATTTT
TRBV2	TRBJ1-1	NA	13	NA	CASSEEGVTEAFF	TGTGCCAGCAGTGAAGAAGGGGTGACTGAAGCTTTCTTT
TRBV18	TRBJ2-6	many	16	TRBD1	CASSPGTGAGANVLTF	TGTGCCAGCTCACCCGGGACAGGGGCTGGGGCCAACGTCCTGACTTTC
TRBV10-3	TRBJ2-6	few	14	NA	CAISEVTGANVLTF	TGTGCCATCAGTGAGGTTACTGGGGCCAACGTCCTGACTTTC
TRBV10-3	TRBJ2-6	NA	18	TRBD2	CAISDRAGASSGANVLTF	TGTGCCATCAGTGATCGGGCGGGAGCTAGCTCTGGGGCCAACGTCCTGACTTTC
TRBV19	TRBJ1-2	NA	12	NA	CASSNSRGGYTF	TGTGCCAGTAGTAACAGCCGAGGGGGCTACACCTTC
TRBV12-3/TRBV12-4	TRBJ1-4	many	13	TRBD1	CATHGTGNEKLFF	TGTGCCACCCACGGGACAGGGAATGAAAAACTGTTTTTT
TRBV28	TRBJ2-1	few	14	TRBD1	CASRGQGGLNEQFF	TGTGCCAGCAGGGGACAGGGGGGACTAAATGAGCAGTTCTTC
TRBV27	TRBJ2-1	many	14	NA	CASGSYGTDKEQFF	TGTGCCAGCGGATCCTACGGGACTGATAAGGAGCAGTTCTTC
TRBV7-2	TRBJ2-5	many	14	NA	CASSLGGQQETQYF	TGTGCCAGCAGCTTGGGGGGACAACAAGAGACCCAGTACTTC
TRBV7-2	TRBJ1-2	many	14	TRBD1	CASSLRDSNYGYTF	TGTGCCAGCAGCTTGAGGGACAGTAACTATGGCTACACCTTC
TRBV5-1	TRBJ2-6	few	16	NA	CASSQRGGSGANVLTF	TGCGCCAGCAGCCAAAGGGGGGGGTCCGGGGCCAACGTCCTGACTTTC
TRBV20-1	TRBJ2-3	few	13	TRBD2	CSARDGRTDTQYF	TGCAGTGCTAGAGACGGGAGGACAGATACGCAGTATTTT
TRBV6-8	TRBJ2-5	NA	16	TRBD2	CASTNGLAGPKETQYF	TGTGCCAGCACCAACGGGCTAGCGGGGCCTAAAGAGACCCAGTACTTC
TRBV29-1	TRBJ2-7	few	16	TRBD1	CSVVRGGQGASYEQYF	TGCAGCGTTGTCAGGGGTGGACAGGGGGCCAGCTACGAGCAGTACTTC
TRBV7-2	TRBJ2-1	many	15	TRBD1	CASSLAQFPGQEQFF	TGTGCCAGCAGCTTAGCCCAATTTCCGGGACAGGAGCAGTTCTTC
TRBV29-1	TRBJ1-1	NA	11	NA	CSAVDGTEAFF	TGCAGCGCTGTTGACGGAACTGAAGCTTTCTTT
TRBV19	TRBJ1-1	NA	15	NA	CASSIGAGVNTEAFF	TGTGCCAGTAGTATAGGTGCAGGGGTGAACACTGAAGCTTTCTTT
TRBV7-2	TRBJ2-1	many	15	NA	CASSTTGSSYNEQFF	TGTGCCAGCAGTACGACAGGAAGCTCCTACAATGAGCAGTTCTTC
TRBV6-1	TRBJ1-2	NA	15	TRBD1	CASSELGQGAGGYTF	TGTGCCAGCAGTGAATTGGGACAGGGGGCTGGTGGCTACACCTTC
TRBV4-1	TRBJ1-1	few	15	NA	CASSQEGHGTTEAFF	TGCGCCAGCAGCCAAGAGGGACACGGGACGACTGAAGCTTTCTTT
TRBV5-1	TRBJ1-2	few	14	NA	CASSSVDRSYGYTF	TGCGCCAGCAGTTCCGTCGACAGATCCTATGGCTACACCTTC
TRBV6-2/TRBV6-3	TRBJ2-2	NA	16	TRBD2	CASSYHISGRTGELFF	TGTGCCAGCAGTTATCATATTAGCGGGAGGACCGGGGAGCTGTTTTTT
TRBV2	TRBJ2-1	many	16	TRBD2	CASKLSGGSSASEQFF	TGTGCCAGCAAGCTTAGCGGGGGGTCCTCCGCCAGTGAGCAGTTCTTC
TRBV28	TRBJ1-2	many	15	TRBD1	CASSLRTGGALGYTF	TGTGCCAGCAGTCTAAGGACAGGGGGCGCTTTGGGCTACACCTTC
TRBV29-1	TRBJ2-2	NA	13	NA	CSVQRTNTGELFF	TGCAGCGTTCAAAGGACAAACACCGGGGAGCTGTTTTTT
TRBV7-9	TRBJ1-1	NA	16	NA	CASSHGGGAGATEAFF	TGTGCCAGCAGCCACGGGGGAGGCGCTGGGGCCACTGAAGCTTTCTTT
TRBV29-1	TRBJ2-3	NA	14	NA	CSVELAGSTDTQYF	TGCAGCGTTGAACTGGCGGGGAGCACAGATACGCAGTATTTT
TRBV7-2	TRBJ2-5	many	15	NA	CASSLRTERQETQYF	TGTGCCAGCAGCTTACGGACGGAACGCCAAGAGACCCAGTACTTC
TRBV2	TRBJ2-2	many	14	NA	CASSPQTYTGELFF	TGTGCCAGCAGCCCACAGACTTACACCGGGGAGCTGTTTTTT
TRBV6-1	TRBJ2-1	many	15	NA	CASSEGISGLNEQFF	TGTGCCAGCAGTGAAGGGATTAGCGGTCTAAATGAGCAGTTCTTC
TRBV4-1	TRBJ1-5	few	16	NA	CASSQDGSPSNQPQHF	TGCGCCAGCAGCCAAGATGGTAGTCCTAGCAATCAGCCCCAGCATTTT
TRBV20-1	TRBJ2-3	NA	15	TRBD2	CSASRTSGGTDTQYF	TGCAGTGCTTCCCGGACTAGCGGGGGCACAGATACGCAGTATTTT
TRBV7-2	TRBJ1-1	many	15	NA	CASSLEGEMNTEAFF	TGTGCCAGCAGCTTAGAGGGGGAGATGAACACTGAAGCTTTCTTT
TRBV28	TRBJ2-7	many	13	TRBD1	CASATGSSYEQYF	TGTGCCAGCGCGACAGGGAGCTCCTACGAGCAGTACTTC
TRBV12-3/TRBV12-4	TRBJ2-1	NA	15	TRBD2	CASSAPPGGSDEQFF	TGTGCCAGCAGCGCTCCGCCCGGGGGGTCTGATGAGCAGTTCTTC
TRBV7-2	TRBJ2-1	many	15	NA	CASSPGMVSYNEQFF	TGTGCCAGCAGCCCTGGCATGGTTTCCTACAATGAGCAGTTCTTC
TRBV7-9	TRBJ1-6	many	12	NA	CASSYNNSPLHF	TGTGCCAGCAGCTACAATAATTCACCCCTCCACTTT
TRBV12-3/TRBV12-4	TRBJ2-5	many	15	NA	CASSLARQLQETQYF	TGTGCCAGCAGTTTAGCGAGACAGCTCCAGGAGACCCAGTACTTC
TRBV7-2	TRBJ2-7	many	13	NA	CASSPGHGLEQYF	TGTGCCAGCAGCCCGGGACATGGGTTGGAGCAGTACTTC
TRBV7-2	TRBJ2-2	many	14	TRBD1	CASSLIGGAGELFF	TGTGCCAGCAGCTTAATAGGGGGCGCCGGGGAGCTGTTTTTT
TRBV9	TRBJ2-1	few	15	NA	CASEGIGSSYNEQFF	TGTGCCAGCGAGGGGATTGGGAGTTCCTACAATGAGCAGTTCTTC
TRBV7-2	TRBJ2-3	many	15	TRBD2	CASTSSGRATDTQYF	TGTGCCAGCACGAGTAGCGGGAGGGCCACAGATACGCAGTATTTT
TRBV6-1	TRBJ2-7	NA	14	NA	CASSGGRTTYEQYF	TGTGCCAGCAGTGGTGGGAGGACGACCTACGAGCAGTACTTC